This T cell receptor beta chain stems from a study of T-cell reconstitution after alpha-beta-depleted transplantation in children. This CDR3 region has 16 residues. J lost 4 bases, V lost 1 base, and 10 bases had no gene match. CDR1 is SQVTM, CDR2 ANQGSEA, per germline. Preparation of the TCRbeta library involved a method that used unique molecular identifiers. One entry per CDR3 protein, called by TCRdb with MiXCR from the PCR reads. Of about 610,000 distinct CDR3 sequences in the sample, 10% were seen once. The receptor comes from a human donor who donated a stem cell graft to a child with acute myeloid leukemia. The chain couples TRBV29-1 to TRBJ2-1; 7 positions match TRBD1. The sequences come from PBMCs from the stem cell graft donor, collected from the stem cell graft. CDR3 sequence reads: CSVEGAGTAAYNEQFF. As DNA, the CDR3 is TGCAGCGTTGAAGGGGCCGGGACAGCCGCTTACAATGAGCAGTTCTTC.